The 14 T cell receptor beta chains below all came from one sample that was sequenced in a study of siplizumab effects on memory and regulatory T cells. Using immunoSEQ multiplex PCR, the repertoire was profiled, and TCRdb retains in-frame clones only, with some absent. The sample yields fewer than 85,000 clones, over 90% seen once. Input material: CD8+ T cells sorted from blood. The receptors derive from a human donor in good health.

The CDR3 DNA reads TGCGCCAGCAGCTTCAGGGGGGCGGATACCCAAGAGACCCAGTACTTC. Encoded protein: CASSFRGADTQETQYF. The chain recombines TRBV5-1 with TRBJ2-5, with D tentatively TRBD1 (7 bases). CDR1 and CDR2 from the germline V gene are SGHRS and YFSETQ. V lost 2 bases, J lost 1 base, and 15 bases lay in between. The CDR3 is 16 residues long.

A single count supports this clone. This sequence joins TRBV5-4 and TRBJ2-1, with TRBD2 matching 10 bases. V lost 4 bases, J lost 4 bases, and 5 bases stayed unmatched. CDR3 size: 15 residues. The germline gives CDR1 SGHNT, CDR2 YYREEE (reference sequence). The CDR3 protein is CASSPGTSAYNEQFF. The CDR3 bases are TGTGCCAGCAGCCCCGGGACTAGCGCTTACAATGAGCAGTTCTTC.

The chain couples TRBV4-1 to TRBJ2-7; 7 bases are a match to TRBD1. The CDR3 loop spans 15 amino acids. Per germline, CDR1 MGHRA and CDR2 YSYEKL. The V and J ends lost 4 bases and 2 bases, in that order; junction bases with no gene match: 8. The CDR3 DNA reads TGCGCCAGCAGCCTCACCGGGACAGCAACCTACGAGCAGTACTTC. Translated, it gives CASSLTGTATYEQYF.

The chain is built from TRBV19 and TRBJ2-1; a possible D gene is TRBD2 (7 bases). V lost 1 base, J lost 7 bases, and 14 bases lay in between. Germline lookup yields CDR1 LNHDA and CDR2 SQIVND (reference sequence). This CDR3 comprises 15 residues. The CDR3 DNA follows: TGTGCCAGTAGTATAGGGGGGCTAGCGGCAAATGAGCAGTTCTTC. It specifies CASSIGGLAANEQFF.

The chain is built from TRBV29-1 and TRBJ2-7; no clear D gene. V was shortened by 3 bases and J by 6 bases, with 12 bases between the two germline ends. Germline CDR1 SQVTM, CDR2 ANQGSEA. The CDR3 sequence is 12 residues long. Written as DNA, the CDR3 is TGCAGCGTTGACTTACCTAGTGGCGAGCAGTACTTC. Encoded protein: CSVDLPSGEQYF.

The CDR3 reads CASVDDVEGRPPLHF. As DNA, the CDR3 is TGTGCCAGCGTCGACGATGTGGAGGGAAGACCACCCCTCCACTTT. This chain joins TRBV6-5 and TRBJ1-6; D gene uncertain. Per germline, CDR1 MNHEY and CDR2 SVGAGI. CDR3 length equals 15 residues. V shed 8 bases and J shed 11 bases, with 22 bases lying between them.

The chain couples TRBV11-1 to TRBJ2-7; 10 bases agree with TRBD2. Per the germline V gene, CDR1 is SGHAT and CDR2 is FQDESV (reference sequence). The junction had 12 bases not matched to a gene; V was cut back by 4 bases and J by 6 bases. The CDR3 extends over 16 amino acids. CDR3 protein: CASSSRWSSGSSEQYF. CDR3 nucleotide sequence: TGTGCCAGCAGCTCCCGGTGGTCTAGCGGGAGCAGCGAGCAGTACTTC.

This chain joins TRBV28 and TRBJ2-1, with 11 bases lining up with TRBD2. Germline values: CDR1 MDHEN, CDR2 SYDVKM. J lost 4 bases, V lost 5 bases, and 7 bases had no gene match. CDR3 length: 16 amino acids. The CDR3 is CASSPYSGRAYNEQFF. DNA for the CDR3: TGTGCCAGCAGTCCCTATAGCGGGAGGGCTTACAATGAGCAGTTCTTC. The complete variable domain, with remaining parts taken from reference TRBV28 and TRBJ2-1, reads DVKVTQSSRYLVKRTGEKVFLECVQDMDHENMFWYRQDPGLGLRLIYFSYDVKMKEKGDIPEGYSVSREKKERFSLILESASTNQTSMYLCASSPYSGRAYNEQFFGPGTRLTVL.

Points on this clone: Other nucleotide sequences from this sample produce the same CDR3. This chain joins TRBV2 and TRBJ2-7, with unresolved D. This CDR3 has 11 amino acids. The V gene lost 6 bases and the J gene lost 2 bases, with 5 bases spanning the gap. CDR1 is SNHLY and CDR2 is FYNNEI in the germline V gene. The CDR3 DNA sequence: TGTGCCAGCAGGGAGACCTACGAGCAGTACTTC. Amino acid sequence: CASRETYEQYF.

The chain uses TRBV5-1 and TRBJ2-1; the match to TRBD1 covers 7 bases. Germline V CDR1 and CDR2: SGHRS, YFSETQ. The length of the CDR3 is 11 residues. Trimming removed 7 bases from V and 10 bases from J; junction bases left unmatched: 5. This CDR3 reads CASQTGLEQFF. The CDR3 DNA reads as TGCGCCAGCCAGACAGGGCTAGAGCAGTTCTTC.

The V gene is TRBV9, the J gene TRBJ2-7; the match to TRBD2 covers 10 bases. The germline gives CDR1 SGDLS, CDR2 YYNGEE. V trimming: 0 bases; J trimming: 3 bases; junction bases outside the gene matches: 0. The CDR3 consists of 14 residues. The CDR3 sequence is CASSVASGSYEQYF. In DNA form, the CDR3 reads TGTGCCAGCAGCGTAGCTAGCGGGAGCTACGAGCAGTACTTC.

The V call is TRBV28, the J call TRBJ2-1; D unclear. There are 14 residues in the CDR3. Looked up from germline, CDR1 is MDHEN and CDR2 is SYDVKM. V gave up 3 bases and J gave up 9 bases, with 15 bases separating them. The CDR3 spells CASSFRKMATEQFF. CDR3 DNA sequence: TGTGCCAGCAGTTTTAGGAAGATGGCGACTGAGCAGTTCTTC.

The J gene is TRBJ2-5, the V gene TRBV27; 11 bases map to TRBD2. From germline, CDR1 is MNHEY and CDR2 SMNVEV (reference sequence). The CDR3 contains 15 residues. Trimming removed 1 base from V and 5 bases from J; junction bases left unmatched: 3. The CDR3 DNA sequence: TGTGCCAGCAGTTTATTACTAGCGGGAGTTGAGACCCAGTACTTC. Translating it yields CASSLLLAGVETQYF.

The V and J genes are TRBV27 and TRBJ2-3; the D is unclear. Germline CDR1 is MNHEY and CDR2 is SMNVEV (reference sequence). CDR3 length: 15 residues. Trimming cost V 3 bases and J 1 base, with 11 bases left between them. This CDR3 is CASSFEVEGTDTQYF. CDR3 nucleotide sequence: TGTGCCAGCAGTTTTGAGGTTGAGGGCACAGATACGCAGTATTTT.